This T cell receptor (beta chain) comes out of a study of OX40 agonist ivuxolimab in advanced cancers. Overall study context: Three patients responded partially, comprising one with hepatocellular carcinoma and two with cutaneous melanoma.

The repertoire was sequenced with immunoSEQ multiplex PCR; TCRdb's copy has only in-frame clones and lacks some. The table has roughly 57,000 clones, about four fifths seen once; the top ten hold about 12%. Trimming cost V 3 bases and J 1 base, with 9 bases left between them. The CDR3 covers 14 residues. Germline CDR1 is GTSNPN and CDR2 is SVGIG (reference sequence). About this clone itself: Its antigen is unidentified.

Study-wide results and limits: In a subset of nonresponders, normalized T-cell clonal expansion was also low. The mean number of expanded clones was higher in CD8+ T cells than in CD4+.

Sequencing used CD4+ or CD8+ T cells sorted from blood, obtained in a trial of the OX40 agonist ivuxolimab. The genes are TRBV30 and TRBJ1-4; D not resolved. The receptor was derived from an adult with an advanced solid tumor such as melanoma, head and neck, liver or kidney cancer. DNA for the CDR3: TGTGCCTGGAGACCGATGGGAACTAATGAAAAACTGTTTTTT. It encodes CAWRPMGTNEKLFF.